The clone carrying this T cell receptor (beta chain) occurred many times. This record belongs to a study of early T cells in non-severe SARS-CoV-2 infection. Per the germline V gene, CDR1 is GTSNPN and CDR2 is SVGIG (reference sequence). The germline V and J ends were trimmed by 1 base and 2 bases, with 13 bases remaining between them. This CDR3 is built from 15 residues. Each CDR3 protein gets one entry after TCRdb re-called the 5' RACE reads with MiXCR. The sample comprises tens of thousands of distinct CDR3 sequences, approximately 7.9% of which are singletons, and around 12% rests with the top ten.

This sample comprised whole blood, obtained at baseline. The source is an adult who was a healthcare worker with PCR-confirmed SARS-CoV-2 infection or an uninfected control (not recorded which). J is TRBJ2-3 and V is TRBV30; weak D call: TRBD2 (6 bases). This CDR3 reads CAWSGLRGLTDTQYF. The CDR3 region has the DNA TGTGCCTGGAGTGGATTGCGGGGACTCACAGATACGCAGTATTTT. The variable domain in full, with the rest retrieved from reference TRBV30 and TRBJ2-3, is SQTIHQWPATLVQPVGSPLSLECTVEGTSNPNLYWYRQAAGRGLQLLFYSVGIGQISSEVPQNLSASRPQDRQFILSSKKLLLSDSGFYLCAWSGLRGLTDTQYFGPGTRLTVL.